This record covers a single TCR beta chain. The sample is drawn from a study of blood T cell repertoires in COVID-19. Background on the study: T cells, B-cell-depleted T cells, or PBMCs provided the cDNA or gDNA that served as material.

Individuals aged roughly 18 to 90 years were recruited from approximately 22 US areas. The CDR3 loop spans 14 amino acids. Germline CDR1 reads SGHRS; CDR2 reads YFSETQ. J was trimmed by 3 bases and V by 4 bases; bases with no gene match: 4. In the original analysis: Counts of nucleated cells, estimated from reference gene primer amplification, were obtained. The method was immunoSEQ multiplex PCR; TCRdb's version includes in-frame clones alone and lacks a portion of them. V and J calls and clone size are as listed in that table; D and trimming were resolved from the DNA. This table has some 260,000 clones, 85% to 95% appearing once.

V is TRBV5-1 and J is TRBJ1-2, with TRBD1 matching over 9 bases. The TCR originated in a woman younger than 35 who had recovered from COVID-19. Sequencing was done on a sample of PBMCs or T cells enriched from blood (not recorded which). The CDR3 is CASSPGQGDYGYTF. The CDR3 DNA follows: TGCGCCAGCAGCCCGGGACAGGGCGACTATGGCTACACCTTC.